These 20 T cell receptor beta chains originate from one sample sequenced in a study of shared clonotypes between healthy human individuals. Libraries were prepared by immunoSEQ multiplex PCR; TCRdb keeps only in-frame clonotypes and omits some of them. Among over 950,000 clones listed, approximately 80% were seen once. Sequencing was performed on memory CD4+ T cells from PBMCs. Regarding subset: CD45RA-negative fraction. The origin of the receptors is a man between 18 and 29 years old in good health. Some clones in this sample may be carry-over from other donors' samples.

In nucleotides, the CDR3 is TGCGCCAGCAGTGCCCCCTCTGGAAACACCATATATTTT. It translates to CASSAPSGNTIYF. The V call is TRBV10-1, the J call TRBJ1-3; D gene unclear. The CDR3 is 13 amino acids. The germline V gene encodes CDR1 WNHNN and CDR2 SYGVQD (reference sequence). V lost 4 bases and J lost 0, with 4 bases in between.

This clone has a single count. V is TRBV10-3 and J is TRBJ2-1, with TRBD2 matching over 11 bases. There are 13 residues in the CDR3. The J segment lost 4 bases and the V segment lost 8 bases, leaving 1 base of the junction unmatched. CDR1 is ENHRY and CDR2 is SYGVKD in the germline V gene. The CDR3 loop reads CAIGTSGYNEQFF. The CDR3 nucleotides read TGTGCCATCGGGACTAGCGGTTACAATGAGCAGTTCTTC.

The rearrangement links TRBV7-2 to TRBJ2-2; maybe TRBD1 (6 bases). The V gene lost 1 base and the J gene lost 4 bases, with 10 bases spanning the gap. The CDR3 runs 15 residues. Germline lookup yields CDR1 SGHTA and CDR2 FQGNSA. The CDR3 nucleotides are TGTGCCAGCAGCTTAGGGGGACACCGCACCGGGGAGCTGTTTTTT. Translation: CASSLGGHRTGELFF.

This chain joins TRBV28 and TRBJ1-1, with D maybe TRBD1 (5 bases). V was clipped by 6 bases and J by 1 base, with 12 bases between them. The CDR3 has 14 residues. The V gene's germline CDR1 is MDHEN and CDR2 SYDVKM. The CDR3 region is CASRFGTANTEAFF. In nucleotides, the CDR3 is TGTGCCAGCAGATTCGGGACCGCGAACACTGAAGCTTTCTTT.

The chain recombines TRBV5-1 with TRBJ1-1, with D possibly TRBD1 on 5 matching bases. The germline V gene has CDR1 SGHRS and CDR2 YFSETQ. V lost 4 bases to trimming and J lost 5 bases, with 12 bases between them. The CDR3 contains 13 residues. The chain's CDR3 is CASSGGMRTEAFF. In nucleotides, the CDR3 is TGCGCCAGCAGCGGGGGGATGAGGACTGAAGCTTTCTTT.

The gene calls are TRBV6-5 and TRBJ2-7; D not resolved. The CDR3 is 13 residues long. Trimming shortened V by 5 bases and J by 0 bases, and 8 bases separated the two germline ends. Germline V CDR1 and CDR2: MNHEY, SVGAGI. The CDR3 region has the DNA TGTGCCAGCAGTGAACAAAACTCCTACGAGCAGTACTTC. Translated: CASSEQNSYEQYF.

The chain uses TRBV6-5 and TRBJ2-1; D perhaps matches TRBD2 (6 bases). CDR1 and CDR2 (germline): MNHEY, SVGAGI. Trimming took off 6 bases at V and 10 bases at J, with 16 bases between the two ends. This CDR3 has 13 amino acids. The CDR3 DNA sequence: TGTGCCAGCAGCCCTGGGGGGAAGCGGGAGCAGTTCTTC. Residues: CASSPGGKREQFF.

The chain combines TRBV18 with TRBJ2-7; a possible D gene is TRBD1 (7 bases). This CDR3 is 15 amino acids long. Germline V gene lookup returns CDR1 KGHSH and CDR2 LQKENI. Trimming shortened V by 6 bases and J by 4 bases, and 19 bases separated the two germline ends. DNA for the CDR3: TGTGCCAGCTCCCCCAAGGAGGGGGCTAGGTACGAGCAGTACTTC. Translated, it gives CASSPKEGARYEQYF.

V usage is TRBV28 and J usage is TRBJ2-7; D not certain. V dropped 7 bases and J dropped 0 bases, with 13 bases sitting between them. The V gene's germline CDR1 is MDHEN and CDR2 SYDVKM. The CDR3 is 14 residues long. CDR3 bases: TGTGCCAGCACAAGGGATTCGGCCTCCTACGAGCAGTACTTC. It is translated as CASTRDSASYEQYF. The variable domain in full, completed from reference TRBV28 and TRBJ2-7, reads DVKVTQSSRYLVKRTGEKVFLECVQDMDHENMFWYRQDPGLGLRLIYFSYDVKMKEKGDIPEGYSVSREKKERFSLILESASTNQTSMYLCASTRDSASYEQYFGPGTRLTVT.

J is TRBJ2-2 and V is TRBV7-3, with unresolved D. CDR1 and CDR2 from the germline V gene are SGHTA and FQGTGA. Trimming cost V 3 bases and J 5 bases, with 7 bases left between them. The length of the CDR3 is 13 residues. The CDR3 loop is CASSFDRTGELFF. The DNA of the CDR3 is TGTGCCAGCAGCTTTGACCGGACCGGGGAGCTGTTTTTT.

The chain is built from TRBV10-1 and TRBJ2-7, with a tentative D call TRBD2 (5 bases). The CDR3 spans 15 residues. CDR1 WNHNN and CDR2 SYGVQD come from the germline V gene (reference sequence). V lost 3 bases, J lost 0 bases, and 12 bases lay in between. CDR3 in amino acids: CASSEFRGSSYEQYF. For the CDR3, the DNA is TGCGCCAGCAGTGAATTTCGGGGAAGCTCCTACGAGCAGTACTTC.

V usage is TRBV27 and J usage is TRBJ1-5; TRBD1 agrees at 9 bases. V was pared by 6 bases and J by 3 bases, with 6 bases of the junction left unmatched. CDR1 and CDR2 from the germline V gene are MNHEY and SMNVEV (reference sequence). The CDR3 runs to 15 residues. CDR3 sequence reads: CASSRTGVNNQPQHF. As DNA, the CDR3 is TGTGCCAGCAGCCGGACAGGGGTAAACAATCAGCCCCAGCATTTT.

About this clone: Other DNA sequences in this specimen translate into the identical CDR3. The rearrangement links TRBV5-1 to TRBJ2-5; no clear D. Trimming left V 0 bases short and J 5 bases short, with 8 bases between. The CDR3 runs to 13 residues. The germline gives CDR1 SGHRS, CDR2 YFSETQ. CDR3 DNA sequence: TGCGCCAGCAGCTTGGCTACGGAGGAGACCCAGTACTTC. Its protein product is CASSLATEETQYF.

The chain combines TRBV5-1 with TRBJ2-5; 9 bases agree with TRBD2. With 1 base clipped from V and 2 bases from J, the junction kept 6 bases outside the gene matches. CDR1 and CDR2 (germline): SGHRS, YFSETQ. CDR3 size: 16 residues. The CDR3 nucleotides read TGCGCCAGCAGCTTGAGGGCTAGCGGGGCTCAAGAGACCCAGTACTTC. Its translation is CASSLRASGAQETQYF.

As for this clone: In the same sample, other DNA sequences code for this CDR3. The chain combines TRBV5-4 with TRBJ2-1; possible D gene TRBD1, 5 bases. Trimming took 4 bases from V and 4 from J, leaving 9 bases between them. This CDR3 has 13 residues. CDR1 and CDR2 (germline): SGHNT, YYREEE (reference sequence). CDR3 sequence (DNA): TGTGCCAGCAGCCGCGACAGTTACAATGAGCAGTTCTTC. Translation: CASSRDSYNEQFF.

Worth noting for this clone: A read error may produce the germline difference seen at one junction end. The V gene is TRBV7-9, the J gene TRBJ1-2; no reliable D call. This CDR3 is 11 amino acids long. The germline CDR1 and CDR2 sequences are SEHNR and FQNEAQ (reference sequence). Written as DNA, the CDR3 is TGTGCCAGCAGCTTAGAGACCCGGACGGCCTTC. This gives the protein CASSLETRTAF.

This clone was counted only a few times. The chain couples TRBV23-1 to TRBJ2-7; 10 bases fit TRBD2. TRBV23-1 qualifies as an ORF whose function is uncertain. J gave up 7 bases and V 4 bases, and 10 bases lay outside the gene matches. This CDR3 is built from 15 residues. CDR3 bases: TGCGCCAGCAGTCCACAGCGGGAGGGCCTGGGAGAGCAGTACTTC. Residues: CASSPQREGLGEQYF.

V usage is TRBV27 and J usage is TRBJ1-2; weak D call: TRBD1 (5 bases). Trimming removed 0 bases from V and 9 bases from J, with 20 bases in between. The CDR3 runs to 16 residues. The germline V gene encodes CDR1 MNHEY and CDR2 SMNVEV (reference sequence). The CDR3 protein is CASSLSPQGTLSRYTF. In DNA form, the CDR3 reads TGTGCCAGCAGTTTATCCCCCCAGGGAACCTTATCCCGCTACACCTTC.

This clone was detected ten times or more. The CDR3 coding sequence is TGTGCCAGCAGTCCCCGCAGCTTTAATCAGCCCCAGCATTTT. This gives the protein CASSPRSFNQPQHF. The chain joins TRBV6-5 to TRBJ1-5; D ambiguous. The CDR3 sequence is 14 residues long. The germline CDR1 and CDR2 sequences are MNHEY and SVGAGI. V was trimmed by 5 bases and J by 4 bases, leaving 12 bases between them.

The chain joins TRBV5-5 to TRBJ1-5; D ambiguous. Germline V gene sequence: CDR1 SGHKS, CDR2 YYEKEE (reference sequence). Deletions cut 4 bases from V and 4 bases from J, with 15 bases between. The CDR3 spans 15 residues. The DNA for the CDR3 is TGTGCCAGCAGCCAGACTGGACGGCAAAATCAGCCCCAGCATTTT. Its translation: CASSQTGRQNQPQHF.